The sequence of this T cell receptor beta chain was determined in a study of blood T cell repertoires in COVID-19 (dated by TCRdb to the early 2020s). A note on the overall study: The collaborator samples originated in the United States, Italy and Spain and spanned the acute and convalescent phases of COVID-19. The samples were drawn from two sources: the first 160 participants of the ongoing ImmuneRACE study, and 1,254 subjects contributed by 6 global collaborators. The material from the prospective study consisted of cDNA or gDNA derived from T cells, B-cell-depleted T cells, or PBMCs. The sample metadata nearly always contained a de-identified subject ID, COVID-19 status, age in years and sex. Where available, HLA class I and class II types were taken from metadata supplied by the sample provider and were not determined by assay-based typing. The repertoires were made available in a free public database intended to serve as a resource for research on the immune response to SARS-CoV-2. The dataset comprised deeply sampled blood TCRbeta repertoires from subjects exposed to, actively infected with, or recovered from COVID-19.

Spanning cysteine to phenylalanine, the CDR3 consists of 13 amino acids. Solely the CDR3 DNA is kept, with 39 bases framed from the first base. From a lookup of the germline V gene, CDR1 and CDR2 are KGHSH and LQKENI. Unmatched junction bases come to 1, with V trimmed by 4 bases and J by 3 bases. The immunoSEQ Assay, a bias-controlled multiplex PCR, was used to amplify TCRbeta CDR3 regions from genomic DNA. The original pipeline was this. Nucleated cell counts per sample were estimated from amplification of reference gene primers within the assay. To quantify the absolute abundance of each unique TCRbeta CDR3 rearrangement, sequence reads were collapsed and filtered. Productive Simpson clonality was computed per sample as the square root of Simpson's diversity index over productive rearrangements. TCRdb took this table from immuneACCESS and kept in-frame rearrangements with V and J called. Such tables lack part of the clones; where checked against another copy, unresolved V genes explain under half of the gap, and the rest is unexplained. The D gene and trimming were derived from the DNA, and the V and J assignments and clone size from that table. The sample table records some 140,000 clones; approximately 87% of these occur just once. The ten largest account for more than 2% of the sample.

Each collaborating institution followed its own protocols to collect whole blood in K2EDTA tubes. For TCRbeta analysis, collaborator samples were shipped as frozen whole blood, as isolated PBMCs, or as DNA extracted from either sample type. This clone was recorded once. Which antigen it targets is not known. No base quality values were provided; no much bigger clone lies one nucleotide off. What the study reported, not specific to this receptor: Clinical and demographic metadata were provided uncurated, with the amount varying by source and participant.

What was sequenced was peripheral blood. The chain is encoded by TRBV18 joined to TRBJ2-7; TRBD2 lines up with 9 middle nucleotides. The clonotype originates from a man aged 65-85 years with active COVID-19. The DNA reads TGTGCCAGCTCACGGACTAGCGACTACGAGCAGTACTTC. It encodes CASSRTSDYEQYF.